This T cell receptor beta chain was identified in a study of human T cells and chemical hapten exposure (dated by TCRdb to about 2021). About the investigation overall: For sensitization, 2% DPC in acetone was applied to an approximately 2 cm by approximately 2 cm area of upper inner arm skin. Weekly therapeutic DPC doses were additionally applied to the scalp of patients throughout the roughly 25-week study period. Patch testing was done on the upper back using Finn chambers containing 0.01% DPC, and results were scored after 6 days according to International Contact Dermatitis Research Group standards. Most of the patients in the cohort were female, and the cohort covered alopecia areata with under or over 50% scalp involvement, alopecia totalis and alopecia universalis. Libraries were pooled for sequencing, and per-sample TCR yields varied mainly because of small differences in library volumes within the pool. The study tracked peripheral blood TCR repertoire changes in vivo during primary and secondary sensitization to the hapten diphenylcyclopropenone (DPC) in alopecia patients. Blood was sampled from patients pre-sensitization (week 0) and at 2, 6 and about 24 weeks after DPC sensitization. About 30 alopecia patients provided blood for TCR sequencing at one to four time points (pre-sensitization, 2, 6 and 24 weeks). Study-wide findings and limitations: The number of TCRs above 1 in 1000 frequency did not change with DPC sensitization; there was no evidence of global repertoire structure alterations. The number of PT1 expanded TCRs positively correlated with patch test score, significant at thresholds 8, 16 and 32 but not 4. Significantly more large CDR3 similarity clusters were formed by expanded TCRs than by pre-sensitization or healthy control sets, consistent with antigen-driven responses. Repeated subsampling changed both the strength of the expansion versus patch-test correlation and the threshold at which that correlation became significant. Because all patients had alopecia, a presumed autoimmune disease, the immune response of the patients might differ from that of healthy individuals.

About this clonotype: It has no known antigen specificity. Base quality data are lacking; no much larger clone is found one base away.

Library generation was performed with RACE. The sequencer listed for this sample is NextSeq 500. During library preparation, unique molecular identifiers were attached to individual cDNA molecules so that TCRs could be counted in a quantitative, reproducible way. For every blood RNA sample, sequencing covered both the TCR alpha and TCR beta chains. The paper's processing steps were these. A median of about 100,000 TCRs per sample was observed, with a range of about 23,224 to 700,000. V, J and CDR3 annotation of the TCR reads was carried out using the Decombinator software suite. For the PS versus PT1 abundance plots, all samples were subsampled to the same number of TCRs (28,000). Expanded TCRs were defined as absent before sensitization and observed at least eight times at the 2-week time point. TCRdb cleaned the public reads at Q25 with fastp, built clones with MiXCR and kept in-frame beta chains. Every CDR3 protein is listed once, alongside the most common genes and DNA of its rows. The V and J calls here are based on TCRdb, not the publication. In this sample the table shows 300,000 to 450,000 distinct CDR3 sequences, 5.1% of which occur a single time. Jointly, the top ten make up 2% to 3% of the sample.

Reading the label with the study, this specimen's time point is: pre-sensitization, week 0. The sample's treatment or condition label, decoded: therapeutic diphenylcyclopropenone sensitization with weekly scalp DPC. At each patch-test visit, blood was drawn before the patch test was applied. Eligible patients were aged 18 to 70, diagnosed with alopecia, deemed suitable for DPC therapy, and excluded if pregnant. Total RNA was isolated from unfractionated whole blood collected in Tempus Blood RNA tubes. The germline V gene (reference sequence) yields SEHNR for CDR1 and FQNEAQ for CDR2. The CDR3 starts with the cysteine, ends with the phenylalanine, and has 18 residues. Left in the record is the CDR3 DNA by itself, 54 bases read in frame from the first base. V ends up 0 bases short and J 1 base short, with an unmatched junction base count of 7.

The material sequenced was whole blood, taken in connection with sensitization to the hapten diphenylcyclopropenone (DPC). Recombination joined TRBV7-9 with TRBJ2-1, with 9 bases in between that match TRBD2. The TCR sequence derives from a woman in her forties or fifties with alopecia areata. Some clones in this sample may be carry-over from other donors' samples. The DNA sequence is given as TGTGCCAGCAGCTTAGCGAGGCTAGCGGGGACTTCCTACAATGAGCAGTTCTTC. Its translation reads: CASSLARLAGTSYNEQFF.